These 11 T cell receptor beta chains came from one sample sequenced in a study of T cell responses to AZD1222 COVID-19 vaccine. The data were produced by immunoSEQ multiplex PCR, yet TCRdb's version contains in-frame clones alone and is incomplete. The data show about 200,000 clones, around nine tenths seen once. The sequenced sample was peripheral blood, obtained 28 days after the second dose of the MenACWY control vaccine. The receptors derive from an adult who received the MenACWY meningococcal vaccine as a control.

V and J are TRBV30 and TRBJ2-7; 14 bases are shared with TRBD2. J lost 4 bases, V lost 0 bases, and 5 bases had no gene match. This CDR3 is 16 amino acids long. CDR1 is GTSNPN, CDR2 SVGIG, per germline (reference sequence). The CDR3 spells CAWSVRTSGRLYEQYF. For the CDR3, the DNA is TGTGCCTGGAGTGTACGGACTAGCGGGAGGCTGTACGAGCAGTACTTC.

The genes are TRBV5-8 and TRBJ2-6, with TRBD2 as a possible D gene (6 bases). CDR1 SGHTS and CDR2 YDEGEE come from the germline V gene. V was trimmed by 0 bases and J by 4 bases, leaving 20 bases between them. The CDR3 extends over 19 amino acids. CDR3 protein: CASSLVAAGKALGANVLTF. In nucleotides, the CDR3 is TGTGCCAGCAGCTTGGTGGCGGCGGGAAAAGCCCTCGGGGCCAACGTCCTGACTTTC.

This clone was detected only once. The chain links TRBV6-6 to TRBJ1-5; D remains ambiguous. The germline V and J ends were trimmed by 7 bases and 7 bases, with 14 bases remaining between them. Germline V gene data show CDR1 as MNHNY and CDR2 as SVGAGI (reference sequence). CDR3 size: 13 residues. CDR3 coding DNA: TGTGCCAGCACCCCGGTCCCAGGACAGCCCCAGCATTTT. This translates into CASTPVPGQPQHF.

This clone was recorded once. The CDR3 nucleotides are TGTGCCATCGGGGTAGGTGGGAACAATGAGCAGTTCTTC. Amino acids: CAIGVGGNNEQFF. The chain couples TRBV10-3 to TRBJ2-1, with D hard to call. This CDR3 is built from 13 residues. Germline V gives CDR1 ENHRY, CDR2 SYGVKD. Deletions cut 8 bases from V and 5 bases from J, with 13 bases between.

CDR3 loop: CASSLVLGQRSGNTIYF. The CDR3 DNA follows: TGTGCCAGCAGTTTAGTTTTAGGACAGAGATCTGGAAACACCATATATTTT. The chain has TRBV28 and TRBJ1-3, with D possibly matching TRBD1 (6 bases). This CDR3 contains 17 residues. Germline V lookup: CDR1 MDHEN, CDR2 SYDVKM. Trimming pared 2 bases from V and 1 base from J, leaving 15 bases between.

V and J are TRBV6-2 or TRBV6-3 and TRBJ2-1; 9 bases agree with TRBD2. V lost 0 bases, J lost 5 bases, and 8 bases stayed unmatched. CDR1 is MNHEY and CDR2 is SVGEGT in the germline V gene. The CDR3 loop spans 17 amino acids. CDR3 in amino acids: CASSYSPGLAGNNEQFF. The DNA of the CDR3 is TGTGCCAGCAGTTACTCCCCCGGGCTAGCGGGGAACAATGAGCAGTTCTTC.

The chain joins TRBV5-1 to TRBJ1-1, with 8 bases fitting TRBD1. The germline CDR1 and CDR2 sequences are SGHRS and YFSETQ. The CDR3 has 15 amino acids. The J segment lost 5 bases and the V segment lost 4 bases, leaving 10 bases of the junction unmatched. The CDR3 nucleotides are TGCGCCAGCAGCCCCGGACAGGGAGGTCATACTGAAGCTTTCTTT. As protein: CASSPGQGGHTEAFF.

The rearrangement uses TRBV30 and TRBJ2-2; D is undetermined. This CDR3 comprises 13 residues. Germline V lookup: CDR1 GTSNPN, CDR2 SVGIG (reference sequence). V lost 5 bases to trimming and J lost 0 bases, with 7 bases between them. The CDR3 sequence is CAWYTSNTGELFF. The CDR3 bases are TGTGCCTGGTATACTTCGAACACCGGGGAGCTGTTTTTT.

This clone was observed at least ten times. J is TRBJ2-2 and V is TRBV5-1; D possibly uses TRBD1 or TRBD2 (5 bases each). CDR1 SGHRS and CDR2 YFSETQ come from the germline V gene. CDR3 length equals 15 residues. Trimming left V 4 bases short and J 5 bases short, with 15 bases between. The CDR3 DNA reads TGCGCCAGCAGCGTCGGGGCATTGGATACCGGGGAGCTGTTTTTT. Residues: CASSVGALDTGELFF.

The chain combines TRBV19 with TRBJ1-2; D gene ambiguous. Germline V gives CDR1 LNHDA, CDR2 SQIVND (reference sequence). CDR3 length: 16 residues. V lost 4 bases, J lost 4 bases, and 19 bases lay in between. The CDR3 DNA is TGTGCCAGTAGTACCTCCTCGGACCCGATGCCCTATGGCTACACCTTC. Amino acid sequence: CASSTSSDPMPYGYTF.

This chain links TRBV7-8 with TRBJ1-2, with D unclear. Trimming stripped 1 base from V and 4 bases from J, with 13 bases between. CDR1 and CDR2 from the germline V gene are SGHVS and FQNEAQ. The CDR3 is made up of 15 amino acids. This CDR3 is CASSLGGSTTYGYTF. CDR3 sequence (DNA): TGTGCCAGCAGCTTAGGAGGCTCCACAACCTATGGCTACACCTTC.